This is a list of T cell receptor beta chains from one sample in a study of monozygotic twins with inflammatory bowel disease. TCRdb reprocessed the 5' RACE reads, keeping one entry per CDR3 protein, no DNA. The ten most abundant clones cover approximately 2% of a sample with fewer than 350,000 distinct CDR3 sequences. Sequenced input: blood. The source is a human donor with ulcerative colitis or Crohn's disease, or a healthy co-twin of an affected twin (not recorded which). The CDR3 runs from the conserved cysteine through the conserved F or W. Fields, in order: CDR3 protein, CDR3 length, V gene, J gene.

CASGGTVYNSPLHF,14,TRBV19,TRBJ1-6
CASSLDLAHIQYF,13,TRBV11-2,TRBJ2-4
CASSLLAGGPPWGELFF,17,TRBV7-8,TRBJ2-2
CATMGGMSTEAFF,13,TRBV24-1,TRBJ1-1
CASSVVTSGGTETQYF,16,TRBV9,TRBJ2-5
CASSSRQGSNTEAFF,15,TRBV5-1,TRBJ1-1
CSAKQDGSTDTQYF,14,TRBV20-1,TRBJ2-3
CSARVVDEQFF,11,TRBV20-1,TRBJ2-1
CASTSQLGYGYTF,13,TRBV12-3/TRBV12-4,TRBJ1-2
CASSIRTTSTDTQYF,15,TRBV5-1,TRBJ2-3
CASIGQGNSGNTIYF,15,TRBV6-1,TRBJ1-3
CASGYTSATGELFF,14,TRBV7-2,TRBJ2-2
CSATVIGRDEKLFF,14,TRBV20-1,TRBJ1-4
CASNRGDHLSDTQYF,15,TRBV12-3/TRBV12-4,TRBJ2-3
CSARSNTGELFF,12,TRBV20-1,TRBJ2-2
CSARDPRDVGYGYTF,15,TRBV20-1,TRBJ1-2
CASSQAWENTEAFF,14,TRBV4-3,TRBJ1-1
CASSFGADTEAFF,13,TRBV5-6,TRBJ1-1
CASGPVGRRQETQYF,15,TRBV6-2/TRBV6-3,TRBJ2-5
CASSQAGTDYNEQFF,15,TRBV3-1,TRBJ2-1
CSARGGPEAFF,11,TRBV20-1,TRBJ1-1
CSARGLWPAQETQYF,15,TRBV20-1,TRBJ2-5